What follows are 12 T cell receptor beta chains derived from one specimen sequenced in a study of spatial heterogeneity in lung cancer. The time point denotes: blood at routine non-recurrence follow-up after resection. Unsorted samples of tumor, nontumor lung or frozen PBMC had their whole RNA sequenced. TCRdb reanalysed the 5' RACE reads using MiXCR and keeps one entry per CDR3 protein. The data hold fewer than 55,000 distinct CDR3 sequences, with around 6.7% observed a single time. This specimen consisted of PBMCs, obtained at follow-up. These receptors were collected from a female donor with early-stage non-small cell lung cancer.

The chain recombines TRBV20-1 with TRBJ1-2; no definite D call. CDR1 and CDR2 (germline): DFQATT, SNEGSKA (reference sequence). Trimming pared 6 bases from V and 3 bases from J, leaving 17 bases between. The CDR3 loop spans 14 amino acids. The CDR3 nucleotides read TGCAGTGCCCCTCCGACGGCCTCGGACTATGGCTACACCTTC. It translates to CSAPPTASDYGYTF.

This clonotype has at least ten counts. The J gene is TRBJ1-1, the V gene TRBV6-5; no reliable D call. The germline V gene has CDR1 MNHEY and CDR2 SVGAGI. This CDR3 is 11 amino acids long. The V and J ends lost 6 bases and 1 base respectively, with 3 bases between them. This CDR3 reads CASSGNTEAFF. The CDR3 bases are TGTGCCAGCAGCGGGAACACTGAAGCTTTCTTT.

J is TRBJ2-3 and V is TRBV29-1; D gene ambiguous. Trimming removed 4 bases at V and 0 bases at J, with 5 bases between. Germline V CDR1 and CDR2: SQVTM, ANQGSEA. This CDR3 region has 12 residues. CDR3: CSVVASTDTQYF. DNA for the CDR3: TGCAGCGTTGTGGCTAGCACAGATACGCAGTATTTT.

This clonotype showed up many times. J is TRBJ2-7 and V is TRBV9; the match to TRBD1 covers 8 bases. CDR1 is SGDLS and CDR2 is YYNGEE in the germline V gene. Unmatched junction bases numbered 6, after V lost 3 bases and J lost 1 base. The CDR3 runs to 15 residues. CDR3 region: CASSADRGPSYEQYF. For the CDR3, the DNA is TGTGCCAGCAGCGCCGACAGGGGACCTTCCTACGAGCAGTACTTC.

The chain recombines TRBV3-1 with TRBJ2-5, with TRBD2 matching over 7 bases. The CDR3 extends over 14 amino acids. V lost 4 bases, J lost 5 bases, and 7 bases stayed unmatched. Germline CDR1 LGHDT, CDR2 YNNKEL (reference sequence). CDR3 residues: CASSPSGEVETQYF. Here the CDR3 DNA reads TGTGCCAGCAGCCCGAGCGGGGAGGTGGAGACCCAGTACTTC.

This clonotype occurred many times. The chain is built from TRBV12-3 or TRBV12-4 and TRBJ2-5; D possibly corresponds to TRBD1 (6 bases). Between the trimmed V and J ends, which lost 5 bases and 2 bases, there was a span of 18 bases. The CDR3 totals 16 residues. CDR3 in amino acids: CASSPKRRGLQETQYF. CDR3 sequence (DNA): TGTGCCAGCAGTCCCAAGAGAAGGGGGTTACAAGAGACCCAGTACTTC.

This chain uses TRBV5-1 with TRBJ2-2, with a weak D call TRBD2 (5 bases). The germline gives CDR1 SGHRS, CDR2 YFSETQ. V lost 1 base and J lost 5, with 12 bases in between. The length of the CDR3 is 15 residues. The CDR3: CASSLSPGLTGELFF. The CDR3 DNA sequence: TGCGCCAGCAGCTTGTCCCCGGGGTTAACCGGGGAGCTGTTTTTT.

This clonotype appeared a few times. V is TRBV15 and J is TRBJ2-7, with 7 nucleotides matching TRBD1. Trimming cost V 1 base and J 2 bases; bases outside gene matches: 2. Looked up from germline, CDR1 is LNHNV and CDR2 is YYDKDF (reference sequence). This CDR3 has 14 residues. The CDR3 loop is CATSRVTGAYEQYF. DNA of the CDR3: TGTGCCACCAGCAGAGTCACAGGGGCCTACGAGCAGTACTTC.

The table lists this clonotype with a few counts. V gene TRBV6-2 or TRBV6-3 combines with J gene TRBJ1-1; no clear D. CDR1 and CDR2 from the germline V gene are MNHEY and SVGEGT. There are 13 residues in the CDR3. V was trimmed by 6 bases and J by 11 bases, leaving 19 bases between them. CDR3 DNA: TGTGCCAGCAGCCCCACACAGAATGGCGGCGCTTTCTTT. Amino acid sequence: CASSPTQNGGAFF.

This clonotype has more than one count but fewer than ten. V is TRBV29-1 and J is TRBJ1-5, with D possibly being TRBD1 (6 bases). CDR3 length equals 13 residues. Looked up from germline, CDR1 is SQVTM and CDR2 is ANQGSEA. V lost 7 bases and J 10 bases, leaving 20 bases between the germline ends. The DNA of the CDR3 is TGCAGCGCAAAGGGGGGACCGCGAAGTCCCCAGCATTTT. Its translation: CSAKGGPRSPQHF.

The chain has TRBV11-1 and TRBJ1-2; 8 nucleotides agree with TRBD1. Germline CDR1 and CDR2: SGHAT and FQDESV (reference sequence). The CDR3 is made up of 16 amino acids. J was trimmed by 1 base and V by 4 bases; bases with no gene match: 8. The chain's CDR3 is CASSSLRTGINYGYTF. The CDR3 DNA is TGTGCCAGCAGCTCTCTCCGGACAGGGATTAACTATGGCTACACCTTC.

The sample holds many counts of this clonotype. V usage is TRBV29-1 and J usage is TRBJ1-3; D gene uncertain. There are 14 residues in the CDR3. Trimming pared 3 bases from V and 3 bases from J, leaving 12 bases between. Germline CDR1 and CDR2: SQVTM and ANQGSEA. The CDR3 protein is CSVETTRSGNTIYF. CDR3 DNA: TGCAGCGTTGAGACGACACGAAGTGGAAACACCATATATTTT.